One T cell receptor (beta chain) is described in this entry. This table comes from immunoSEQ multiplex PCR, and its TCRdb copy is limited to in-frame clones, with some not included. Of about 36,000 clones in the sample, more than 75% were seen once. V trimming: 3 bases; J trimming: 9 bases; junction bases outside the gene matches: 6. This CDR3 comprises 15 residues. The germline V gene has CDR1 LNHDA and CDR2 SQIVND (reference sequence). This sample stems from a study of T cell changes during pregnancy in multiple sclerosis. V is TRBV19 and J is TRBJ1-6; 9 nucleotides agree with TRBD1. The source material was CD8+ T cells from peripheral blood mononuclear cells, sampled in the third trimester of pregnancy. The sequence derives from a female donor with multiple sclerosis, enrolled in a pregnancy study. CDR3 in DNA: TGTGCCAGTAGTATCCCGGACAGGGGCAGTTCACCCCTCCACTTT. This sequence encodes CASSIPDRGSSPLHF.